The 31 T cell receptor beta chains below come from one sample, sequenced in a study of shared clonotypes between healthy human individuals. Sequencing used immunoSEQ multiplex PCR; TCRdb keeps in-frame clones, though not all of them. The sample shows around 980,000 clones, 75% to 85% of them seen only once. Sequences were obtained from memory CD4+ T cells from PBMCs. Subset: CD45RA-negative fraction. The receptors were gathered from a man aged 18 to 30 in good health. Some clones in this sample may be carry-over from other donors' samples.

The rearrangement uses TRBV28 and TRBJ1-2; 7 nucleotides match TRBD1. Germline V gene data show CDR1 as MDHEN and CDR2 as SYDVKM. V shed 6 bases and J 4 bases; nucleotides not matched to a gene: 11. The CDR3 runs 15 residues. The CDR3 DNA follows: TGTGCCAGCAGGGGAGGGGGCGCAGGAGTCTATGGCTACACCTTC. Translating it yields CASRGGGAGVYGYTF.

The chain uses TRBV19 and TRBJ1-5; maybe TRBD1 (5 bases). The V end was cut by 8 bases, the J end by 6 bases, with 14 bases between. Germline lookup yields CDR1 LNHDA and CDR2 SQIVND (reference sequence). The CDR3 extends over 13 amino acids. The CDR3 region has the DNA TGTGCCAGTGGAATAGGGGTGAGTCAGCCCCAGCATTTT. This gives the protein CASGIGVSQPQHF.

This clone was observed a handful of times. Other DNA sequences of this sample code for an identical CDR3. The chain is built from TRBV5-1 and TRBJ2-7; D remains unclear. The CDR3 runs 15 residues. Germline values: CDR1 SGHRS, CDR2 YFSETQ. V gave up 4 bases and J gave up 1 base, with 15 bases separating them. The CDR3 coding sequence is TGCGCCAGCAGCCGTACCCCAGACGGTTCCTACGAGCAGTACTTC. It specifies CASSRTPDGSYEQYF.

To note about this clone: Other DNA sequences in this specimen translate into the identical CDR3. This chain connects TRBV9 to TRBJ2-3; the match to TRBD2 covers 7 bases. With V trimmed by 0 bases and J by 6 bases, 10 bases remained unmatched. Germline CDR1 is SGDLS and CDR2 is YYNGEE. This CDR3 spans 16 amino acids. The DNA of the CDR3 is TGTGCCAGCAGCGTAGGATTGCGGGAGACCACGGATACGCAGTATTTT. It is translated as CASSVGLRETTDTQYF.

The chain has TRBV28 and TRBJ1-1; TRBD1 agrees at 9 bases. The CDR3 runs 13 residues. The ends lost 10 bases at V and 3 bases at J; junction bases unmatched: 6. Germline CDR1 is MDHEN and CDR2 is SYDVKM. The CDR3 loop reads CANKTGGDTEAFF. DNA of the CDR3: TGTGCCAACAAGACAGGGGGGGACACTGAAGCTTTCTTT.

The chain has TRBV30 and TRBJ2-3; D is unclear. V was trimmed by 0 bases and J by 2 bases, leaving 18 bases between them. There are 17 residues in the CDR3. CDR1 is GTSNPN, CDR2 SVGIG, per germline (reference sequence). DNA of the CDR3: TGTGCCTGGAGTGTAGGGCGTGGCCCCTATGACACAGATACGCAGTATTTT. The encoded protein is CAWSVGRGPYDTDTQYF.

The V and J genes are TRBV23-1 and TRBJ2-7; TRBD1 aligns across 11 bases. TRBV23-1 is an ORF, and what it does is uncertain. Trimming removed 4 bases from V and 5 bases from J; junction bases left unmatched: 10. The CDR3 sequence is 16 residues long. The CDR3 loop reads CASSPTGQGAGNEQYF. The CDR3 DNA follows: TGCGCCAGCAGTCCAACCGGACAGGGGGCGGGAAACGAGCAGTACTTC.

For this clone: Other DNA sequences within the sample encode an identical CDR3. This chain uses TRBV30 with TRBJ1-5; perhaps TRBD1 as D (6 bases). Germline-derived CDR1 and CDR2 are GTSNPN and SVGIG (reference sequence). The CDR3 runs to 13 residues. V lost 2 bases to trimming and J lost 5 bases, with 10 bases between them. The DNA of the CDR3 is TGTGCCTGGAGTCCACAGGGAGATCAGCCCCAGCATTTT. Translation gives CAWSPQGDQPQHF. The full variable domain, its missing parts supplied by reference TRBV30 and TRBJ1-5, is SQTIHQWPATLVQPVGSPLSLECTVEGTSNPNLYWYRQAAGRGLQLLFYSVGIGQISSEVPQNLSASRPQDRQFILSSKKLLLSDSGFYLCAWSPQGDQPQHFGDGTRLSIL.

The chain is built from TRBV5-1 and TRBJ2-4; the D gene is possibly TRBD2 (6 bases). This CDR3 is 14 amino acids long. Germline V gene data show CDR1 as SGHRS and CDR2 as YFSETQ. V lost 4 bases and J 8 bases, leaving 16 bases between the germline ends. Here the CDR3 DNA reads TGCGCCAGCAGCCCCGGAGGGGTTAGCGACATTCAGTACTTC. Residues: CASSPGGVSDIQYF.

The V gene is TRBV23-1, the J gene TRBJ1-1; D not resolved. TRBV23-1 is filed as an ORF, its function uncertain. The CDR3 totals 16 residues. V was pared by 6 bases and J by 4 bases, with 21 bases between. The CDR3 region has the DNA TGCGCCAGCAGCCACCCCGGGGTTCCAGCTGCCACTGAAGCTTTCTTT. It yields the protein CASSHPGVPAATEAFF.

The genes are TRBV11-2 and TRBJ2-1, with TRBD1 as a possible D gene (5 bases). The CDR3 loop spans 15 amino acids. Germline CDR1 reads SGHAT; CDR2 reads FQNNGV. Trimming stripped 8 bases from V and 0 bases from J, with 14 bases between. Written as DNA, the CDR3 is TGTGCCAGCGCCGATTTCCAGGGCTCCTACAATGAGCAGTTCTTC. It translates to CASADFQGSYNEQFF. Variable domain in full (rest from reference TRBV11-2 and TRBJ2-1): EAGVAQSPRYKIIEKRQSVAFWCNPISGHATLYWYQQILGQGPKLLIQFQNNGVVDDSQLPKDRFSAERLKGVDSTLKIQPAKLEDSAVYLCASADFQGSYNEQFFGPGTRLTVL.

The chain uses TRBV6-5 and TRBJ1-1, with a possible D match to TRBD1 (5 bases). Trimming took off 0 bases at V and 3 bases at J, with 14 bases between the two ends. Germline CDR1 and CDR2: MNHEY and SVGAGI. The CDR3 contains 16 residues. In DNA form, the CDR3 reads TGTGCCAGCAGTTACTCAGGCGGCAGGGTAGACACTGAAGCTTTCTTT. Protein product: CASSYSGGRVDTEAFF.

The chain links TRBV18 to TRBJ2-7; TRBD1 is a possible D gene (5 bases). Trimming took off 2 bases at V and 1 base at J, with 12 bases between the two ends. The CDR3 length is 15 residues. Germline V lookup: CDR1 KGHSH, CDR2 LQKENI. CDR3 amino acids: CASSPGRDESYEQYF. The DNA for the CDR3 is TGTGCCAGCTCACCAGGCAGGGATGAGTCCTACGAGCAGTACTTC. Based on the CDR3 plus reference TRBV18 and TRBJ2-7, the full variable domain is NAGVMQNPRHLVRRRGQEARLRCSPMKGHSHVYWYRQLPEEGLKFMVYLQKENIIDESGMPKERFSAEFPKEGPSILRIQQVVRGDSAAYFCASSPGRDESYEQYFGPGTRLTVT.

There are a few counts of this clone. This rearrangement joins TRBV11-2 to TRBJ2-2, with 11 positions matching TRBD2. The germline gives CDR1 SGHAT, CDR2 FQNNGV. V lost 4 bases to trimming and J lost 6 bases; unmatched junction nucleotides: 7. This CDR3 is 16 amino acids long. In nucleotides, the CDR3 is TGTGCCAGCAGCTATACTAGCGGGAGCTTGGCCGGGGAGCTGTTTTTT. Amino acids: CASSYTSGSLAGELFF.

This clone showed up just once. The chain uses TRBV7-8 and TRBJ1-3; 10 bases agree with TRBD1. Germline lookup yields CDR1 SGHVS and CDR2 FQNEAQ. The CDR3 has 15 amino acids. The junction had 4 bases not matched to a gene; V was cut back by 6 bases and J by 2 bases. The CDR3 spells CASRMTGGTGNTIYF. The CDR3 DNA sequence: TGTGCCAGCAGGATGACAGGGGGCACTGGAAACACCATATATTTT.

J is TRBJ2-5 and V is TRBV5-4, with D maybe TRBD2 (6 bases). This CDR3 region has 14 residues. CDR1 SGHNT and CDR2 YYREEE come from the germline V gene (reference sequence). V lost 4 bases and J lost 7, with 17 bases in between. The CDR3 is CASSPLGGAGTQYF. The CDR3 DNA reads TGTGCCAGCAGCCCCCTGGGGGGAGCAGGGACCCAGTACTTC.

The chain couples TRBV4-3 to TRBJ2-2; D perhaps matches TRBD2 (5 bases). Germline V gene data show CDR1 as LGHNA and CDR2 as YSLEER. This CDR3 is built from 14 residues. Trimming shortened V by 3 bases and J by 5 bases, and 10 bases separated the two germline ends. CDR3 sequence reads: CASSQTPGTGELFF. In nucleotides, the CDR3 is TGCGCCAGCAGCCAGACGCCGGGGACCGGGGAGCTGTTTTTT.

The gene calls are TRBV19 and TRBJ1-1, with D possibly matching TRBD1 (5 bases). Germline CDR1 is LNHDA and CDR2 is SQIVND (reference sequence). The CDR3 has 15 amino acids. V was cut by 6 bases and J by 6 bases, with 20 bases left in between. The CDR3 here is CASSSFGQTSAEAFF. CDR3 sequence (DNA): TGTGCCAGTAGCTCCTTCGGACAAACAAGTGCTGAAGCTTTCTTT.

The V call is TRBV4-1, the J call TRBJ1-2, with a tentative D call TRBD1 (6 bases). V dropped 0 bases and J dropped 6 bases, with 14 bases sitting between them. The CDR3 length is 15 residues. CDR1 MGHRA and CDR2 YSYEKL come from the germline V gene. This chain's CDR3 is CASSQDPGAYHGYTF. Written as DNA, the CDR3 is TGCGCCAGCAGCCAAGACCCAGGGGCGTACCATGGCTACACCTTC.

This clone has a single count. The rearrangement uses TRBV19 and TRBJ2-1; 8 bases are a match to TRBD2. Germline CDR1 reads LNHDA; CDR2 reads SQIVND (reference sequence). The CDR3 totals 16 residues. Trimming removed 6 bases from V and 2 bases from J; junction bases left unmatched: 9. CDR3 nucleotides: TGTGCCAGTAGACTTTCGGGACTAGGTACCTACAATGAGCAGTTCTTC. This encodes CASRLSGLGTYNEQFF.

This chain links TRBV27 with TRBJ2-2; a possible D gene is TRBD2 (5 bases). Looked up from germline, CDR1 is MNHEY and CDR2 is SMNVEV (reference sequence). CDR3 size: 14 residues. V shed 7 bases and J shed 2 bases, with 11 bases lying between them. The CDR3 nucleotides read TGTGCCAGCACCCGAGGGTTAAACACCGGGGAGCTGTTTTTT. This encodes CASTRGLNTGELFF.

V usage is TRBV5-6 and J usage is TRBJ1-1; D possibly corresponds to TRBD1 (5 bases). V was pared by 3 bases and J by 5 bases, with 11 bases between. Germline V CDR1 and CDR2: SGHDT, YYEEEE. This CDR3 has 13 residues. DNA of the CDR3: TGTGCCAGCAGCTGGGACGGGATGACTGAAGCTTTCTTT. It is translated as CASSWDGMTEAFF.

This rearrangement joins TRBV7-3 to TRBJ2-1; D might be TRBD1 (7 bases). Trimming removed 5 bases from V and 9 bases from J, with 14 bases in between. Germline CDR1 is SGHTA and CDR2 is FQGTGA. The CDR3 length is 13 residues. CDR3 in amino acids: CASSPRQGGEQFF. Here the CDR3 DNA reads TGTGCCAGCAGCCCGAGACAGGGAGGTGAGCAGTTCTTC.

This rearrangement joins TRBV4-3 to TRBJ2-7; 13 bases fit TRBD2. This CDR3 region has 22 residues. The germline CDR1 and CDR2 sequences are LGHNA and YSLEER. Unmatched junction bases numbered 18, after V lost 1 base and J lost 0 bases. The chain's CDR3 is CASSQGAHFGTSGTPSSYEQYF. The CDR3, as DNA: TGCGCCAGCAGCCAAGGAGCCCACTTCGGGACTAGCGGGACGCCGAGCTCCTACGAGCAGTACTTC.

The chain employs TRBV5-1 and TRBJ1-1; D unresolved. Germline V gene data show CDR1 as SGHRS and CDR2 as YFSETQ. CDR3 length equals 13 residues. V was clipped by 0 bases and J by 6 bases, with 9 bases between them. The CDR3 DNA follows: TGCGCCAGCAGCTTGGGTCAGGTCTCTGAAGCTTTCTTT. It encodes CASSLGQVSEAFF.

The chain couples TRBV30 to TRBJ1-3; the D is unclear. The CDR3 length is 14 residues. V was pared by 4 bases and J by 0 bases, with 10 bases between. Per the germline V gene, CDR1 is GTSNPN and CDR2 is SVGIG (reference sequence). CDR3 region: CAWTKGISGNTIYF. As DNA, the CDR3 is TGTGCCTGGACCAAAGGGATCTCTGGAAACACCATATATTTT. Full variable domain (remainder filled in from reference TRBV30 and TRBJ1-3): SQTIHQWPATLVQPVGSPLSLECTVEGTSNPNLYWYRQAAGRGLQLLFYSVGIGQISSEVPQNLSASRPQDRQFILSSKKLLLSDSGFYLCAWTKGISGNTIYFGEGSWLTVV.

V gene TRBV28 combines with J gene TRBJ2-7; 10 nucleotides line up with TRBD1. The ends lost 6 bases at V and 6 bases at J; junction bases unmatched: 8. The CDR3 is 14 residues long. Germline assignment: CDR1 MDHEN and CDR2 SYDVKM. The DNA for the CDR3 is TGTGCCAGCAGGGCCGGGACAGGGGCTTTCGAGCAGTACTTC. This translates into CASRAGTGAFEQYF.

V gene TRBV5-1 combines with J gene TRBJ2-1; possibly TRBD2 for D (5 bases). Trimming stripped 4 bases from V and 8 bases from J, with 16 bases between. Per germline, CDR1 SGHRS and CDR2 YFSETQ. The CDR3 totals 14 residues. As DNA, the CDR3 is TGCGCCAGCAGCGGAGGAGGTGCGAACGATGAGCAGTTCTTC. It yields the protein CASSGGGANDEQFF.

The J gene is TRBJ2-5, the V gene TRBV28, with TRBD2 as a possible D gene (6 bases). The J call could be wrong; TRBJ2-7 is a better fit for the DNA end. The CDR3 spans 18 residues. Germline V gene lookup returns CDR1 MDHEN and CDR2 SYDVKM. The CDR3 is CASSYTLGGTTPYYEQYF. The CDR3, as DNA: TGTGCCAGCAGTTACACCTTAGGCGGGACGACACCTTACTACGAGCAGTACTTC.

For the CDR3, the DNA is TGTGCCAGCAGTGAATCGATGAGGGCTAGCGGACGGTACAATGAGCAGTTCTTC. It is translated as CASSESMRASGRYNEQFF. V gene TRBV6-1 combines with J gene TRBJ2-1, with 7 bases matching TRBD2. Per the germline V gene, CDR1 is MNHNS and CDR2 is SASEGT. The CDR3 contains 18 residues. V was clipped by 2 bases and J by 4 bases; unmatched bases: 14.

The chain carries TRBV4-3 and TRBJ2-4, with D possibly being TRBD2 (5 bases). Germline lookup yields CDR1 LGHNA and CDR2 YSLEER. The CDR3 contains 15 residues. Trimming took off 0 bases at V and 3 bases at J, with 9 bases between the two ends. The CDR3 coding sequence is TGCGCCAGCAGCCAAGAAAGAGGGAACAAAAACATTCAGTACTTC. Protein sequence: CASSQERGNKNIQYF.